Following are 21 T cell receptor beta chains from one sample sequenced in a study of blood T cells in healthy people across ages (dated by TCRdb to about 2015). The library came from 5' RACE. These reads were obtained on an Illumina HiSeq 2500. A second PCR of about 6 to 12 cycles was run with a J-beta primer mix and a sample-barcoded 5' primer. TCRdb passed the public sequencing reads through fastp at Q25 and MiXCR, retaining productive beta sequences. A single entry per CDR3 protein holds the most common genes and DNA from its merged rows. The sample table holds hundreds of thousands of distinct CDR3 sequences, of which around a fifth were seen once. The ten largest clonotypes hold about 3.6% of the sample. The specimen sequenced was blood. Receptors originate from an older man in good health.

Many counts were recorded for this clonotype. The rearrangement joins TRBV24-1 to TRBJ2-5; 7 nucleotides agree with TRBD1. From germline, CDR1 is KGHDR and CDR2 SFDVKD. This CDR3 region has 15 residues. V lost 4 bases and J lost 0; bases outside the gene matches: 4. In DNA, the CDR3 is TGTGCCACCAGTGACGTGACAGGGTACCAAGAGACCCAGTACTTC. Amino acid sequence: CATSDVTGYQETQYF.

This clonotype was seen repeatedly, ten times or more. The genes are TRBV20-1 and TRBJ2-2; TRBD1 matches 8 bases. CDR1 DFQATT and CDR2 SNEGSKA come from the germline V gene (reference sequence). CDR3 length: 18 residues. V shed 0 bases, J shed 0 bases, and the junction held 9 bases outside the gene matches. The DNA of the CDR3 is TGCAGTGCTAGAGATCTGGGCAGGGGGCGAGCGAACACCGGGGAGCTGTTTTTT. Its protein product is CSARDLGRGRANTGELFF.

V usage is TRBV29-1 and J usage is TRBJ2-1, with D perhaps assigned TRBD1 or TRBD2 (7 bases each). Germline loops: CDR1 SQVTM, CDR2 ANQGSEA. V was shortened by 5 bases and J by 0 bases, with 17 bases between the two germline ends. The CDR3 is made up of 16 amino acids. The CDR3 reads CSVRQGGAHSYNEQFF. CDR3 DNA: TGCAGCGTTCGGCAGGGGGGGGCCCACTCCTACAATGAGCAGTTCTTC.

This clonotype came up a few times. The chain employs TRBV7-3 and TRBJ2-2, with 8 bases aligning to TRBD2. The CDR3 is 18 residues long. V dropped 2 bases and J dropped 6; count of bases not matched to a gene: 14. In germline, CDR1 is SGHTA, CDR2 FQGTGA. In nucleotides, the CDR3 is TGTGCCAGCAGCTTAGGGGGCCGAGGAGCGGGAGTTGCCGGGGAGCTGTTTTTT. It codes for CASSLGGRGAGVAGELFF.

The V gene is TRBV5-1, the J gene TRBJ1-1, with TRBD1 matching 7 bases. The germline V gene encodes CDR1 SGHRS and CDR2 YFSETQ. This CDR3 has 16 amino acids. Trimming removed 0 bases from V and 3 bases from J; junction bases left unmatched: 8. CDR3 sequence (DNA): TGCGCCAGCAGCTTGGCAAACAGGGGAGGTCACACTGAAGCTTTCTTT. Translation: CASSLANRGGHTEAFF.

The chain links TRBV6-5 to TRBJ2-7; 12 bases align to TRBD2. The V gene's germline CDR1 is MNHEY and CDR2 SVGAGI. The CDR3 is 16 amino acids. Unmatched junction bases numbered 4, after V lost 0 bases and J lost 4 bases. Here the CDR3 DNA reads TGTGCCAGCAGTTACTCGGGACTAGCGGGCCTTTACGAGCAGTACTTC. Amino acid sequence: CASSYSGLAGLYEQYF.

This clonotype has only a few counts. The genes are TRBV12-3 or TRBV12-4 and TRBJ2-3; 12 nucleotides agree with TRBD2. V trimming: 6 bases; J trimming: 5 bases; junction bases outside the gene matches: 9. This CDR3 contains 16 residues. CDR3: CASRKPSGRVGDTQYF. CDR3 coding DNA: TGTGCCAGCAGAAAACCTAGCGGGAGGGTGGGAGATACGCAGTATTTT.

CDR3 DNA sequence: TGTGCCAGCAGCTTGATGATGTCGGGAGAAGTGTACTTC. This encodes CASSLMMSGEVYF. The J gene is TRBJ2-4, the V gene TRBV5-8; possible D gene TRBD2, 6 bases. This CDR3 is built from 13 residues. Trimming took 1 base from V and 15 from J, leaving 17 bases between them. The germline CDR1 and CDR2 sequences are SGHTS and YDEGEE.

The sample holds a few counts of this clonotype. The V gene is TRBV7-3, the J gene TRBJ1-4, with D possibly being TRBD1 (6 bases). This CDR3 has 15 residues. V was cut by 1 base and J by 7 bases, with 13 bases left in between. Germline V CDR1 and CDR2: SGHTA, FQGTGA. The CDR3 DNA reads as TGTGCCAGCAGCTTAAATGGGGGCGTAGGTGAAAAACTGTTTTTT. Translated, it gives CASSLNGGVGEKLFF.

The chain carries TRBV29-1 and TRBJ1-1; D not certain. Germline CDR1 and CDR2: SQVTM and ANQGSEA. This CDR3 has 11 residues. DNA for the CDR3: TGCACCGTCTTATTGGCCACTGAAGCTTTCTTT. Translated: CTVLLATEAFF.

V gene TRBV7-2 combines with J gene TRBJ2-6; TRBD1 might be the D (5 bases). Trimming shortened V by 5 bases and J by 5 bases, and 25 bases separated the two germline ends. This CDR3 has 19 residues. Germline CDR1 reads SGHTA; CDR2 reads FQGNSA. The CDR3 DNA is TGTGCCAGCAGCACCCTGGGGCAGGGATTATCTCTTAGGGCCAACGTCCTGACTTTC. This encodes CASSTLGQGLSLRANVLTF.

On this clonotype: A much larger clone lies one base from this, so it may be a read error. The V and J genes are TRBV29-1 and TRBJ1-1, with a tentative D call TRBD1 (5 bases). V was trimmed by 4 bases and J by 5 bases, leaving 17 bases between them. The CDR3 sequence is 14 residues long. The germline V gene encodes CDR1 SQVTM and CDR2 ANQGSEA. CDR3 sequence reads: CSVGQGAVNTEAFF. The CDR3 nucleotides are TGCAGCGTTGGTCAGGGTGCCGTAAATACTGAAGCTTTCTTT.

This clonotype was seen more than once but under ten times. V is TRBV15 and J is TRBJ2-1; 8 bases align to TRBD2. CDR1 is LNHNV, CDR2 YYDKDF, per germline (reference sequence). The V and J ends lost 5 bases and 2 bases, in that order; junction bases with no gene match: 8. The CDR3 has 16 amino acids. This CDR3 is CATSEGLGSPYNEQFF. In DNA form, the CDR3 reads TGTGCCACCAGCGAGGGACTAGGGTCCCCCTACAATGAGCAGTTCTTC.

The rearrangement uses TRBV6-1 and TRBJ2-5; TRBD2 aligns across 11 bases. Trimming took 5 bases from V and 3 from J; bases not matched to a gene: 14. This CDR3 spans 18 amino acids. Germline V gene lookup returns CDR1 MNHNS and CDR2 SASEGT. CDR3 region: CASSPGKSGTSGKETQYF. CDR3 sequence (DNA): TGTGCCAGCAGTCCGGGAAAATCGGGGACTAGCGGAAAAGAGACCCAGTACTTC.

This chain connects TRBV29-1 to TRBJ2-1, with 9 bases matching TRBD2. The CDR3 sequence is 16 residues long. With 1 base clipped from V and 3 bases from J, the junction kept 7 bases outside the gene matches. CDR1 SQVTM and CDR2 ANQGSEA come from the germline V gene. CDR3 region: CSVEGHLAGSYNEQFF. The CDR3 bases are TGCAGCGTTGAAGGTCATCTAGCGGGGAGCTACAATGAGCAGTTCTTC.

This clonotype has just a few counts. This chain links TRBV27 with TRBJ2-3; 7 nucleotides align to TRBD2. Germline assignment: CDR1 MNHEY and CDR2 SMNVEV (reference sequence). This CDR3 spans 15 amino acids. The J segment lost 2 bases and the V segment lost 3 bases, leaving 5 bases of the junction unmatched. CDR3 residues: CASSFGAGVTDTQYF. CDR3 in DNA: TGTGCCAGCAGTTTTGGTGCGGGGGTCACAGATACGCAGTATTTT.

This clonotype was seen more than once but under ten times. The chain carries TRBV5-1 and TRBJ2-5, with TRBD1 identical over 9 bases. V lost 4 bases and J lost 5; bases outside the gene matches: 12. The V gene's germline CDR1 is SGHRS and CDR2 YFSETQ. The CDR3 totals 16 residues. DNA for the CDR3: TGCGCCAGCAGCCCCATAGGACAGGGGTTCGGGGAGACCCAGTACTTC. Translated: CASSPIGQGFGETQYF.

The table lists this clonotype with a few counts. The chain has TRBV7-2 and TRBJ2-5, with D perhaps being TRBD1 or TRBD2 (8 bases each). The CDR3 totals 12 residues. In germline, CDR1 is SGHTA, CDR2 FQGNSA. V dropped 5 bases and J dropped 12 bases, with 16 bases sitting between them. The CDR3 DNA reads TGTGCCAGCAGCAGGAGCGGGGGACAGGAGTACTTC. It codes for CASSRSGGQEYF.

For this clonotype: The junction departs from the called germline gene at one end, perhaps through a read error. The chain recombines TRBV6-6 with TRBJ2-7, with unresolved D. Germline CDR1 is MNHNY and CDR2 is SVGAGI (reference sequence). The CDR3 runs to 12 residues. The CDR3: CASSYSNSEEYF. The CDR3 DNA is TGTGCCAGCAGTTACTCGAATTCCGAGGAGTACTTC.

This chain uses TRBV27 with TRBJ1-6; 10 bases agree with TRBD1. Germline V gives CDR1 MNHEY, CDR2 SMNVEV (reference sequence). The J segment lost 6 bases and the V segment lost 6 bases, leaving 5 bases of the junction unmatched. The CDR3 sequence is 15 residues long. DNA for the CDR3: TGTGCCAGCAGCTTCGGGACAGGGGTTAATTCACCCCTCCACTTT. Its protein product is CASSFGTGVNSPLHF.

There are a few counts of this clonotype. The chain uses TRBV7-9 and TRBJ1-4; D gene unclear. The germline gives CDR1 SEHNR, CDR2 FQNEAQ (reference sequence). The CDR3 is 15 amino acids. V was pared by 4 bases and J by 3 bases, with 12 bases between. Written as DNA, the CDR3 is TGTGCCAGCAGCTCCCCCAAGGAGTCTAATGAAAAACTGTTTTTT. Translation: CASSSPKESNEKLFF. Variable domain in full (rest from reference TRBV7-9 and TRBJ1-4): DTGVSQNPRHKITKRGQNVTFRCDPISEHNRLYWYRQTLGQGPEFLTYFQNEAQLEKSRLLSDRFSAERPKGSFSTLEIQRTEQGDSAMYLCASSSPKESNEKLFFGSGTQLSVL.